The present T cell receptor beta chain was sequenced within a study of T cell responses to AZD1222 COVID-19 vaccine. Points from the study as a whole: Seropositive status at baseline applied to only 5 or 6 AZD1222 recipients. Donors in the cohort were predominantly white British and more often female, and clonal diversity was possibly underestimated.

Comment on this clone: Antigen unknown.

Trimming left V 6 bases short and J 4 bases short, with 16 bases between. Germline V lookup: CDR1 SQVTM, CDR2 ANQGSEA. The CDR3 has 14 residues. Assay: immunoSEQ multiplex PCR; the TCRdb copy retains only in-frame clones and omits some. The repertoire includes 95,000 to 150,000 clones, approximately 85% of them detected once, and 5% to 7% sits in the top ten. This specimen was peripheral blood, taken on day 0 of AZD1222 vaccination. The sequence came from an adult in good health. V is TRBV29-1 and J is TRBJ1-5; maybe TRBD1 (6 bases). CDR3 nucleotide sequence: TGCAGCGTGGGACAATCGGGACCAAATCAGCCCCAGCATTTT. Its protein product is CSVGQSGPNQPQHF.